The present TCR beta chain was sequenced within a study of follicular helper T cells after annual influenza vaccination. Germline V gene sequence: CDR1 MNHNY, CDR2 SVGAGI (reference sequence). V dropped 2 bases and J dropped 4; count of bases not matched to a gene: 6. This CDR3 is built from 15 residues. Some clones are missing from TCRdb's copy, which holds only in-frame ones; the method was immunoSEQ multiplex PCR. The sample comprises about 15,000 clones, roughly four fifths of which are singletons, and around 0.3% rests with the top ten. As for time point: 2014-2015 season, pre-vaccination. Turning to this clone: Its antigen is unidentified.

Study observations and caveats: ICOS+CD38+ cTfh clonality tracked population frequency, and its change tracked circulating plasmablast change.

The chain recombines TRBV6-6 with TRBJ1-1; 8 bases align to TRBD1. The sample here was CXCR5- memory CD4+ T cells sorted from blood, taken on the day of influenza vaccination. The receptor comes from an adult who received the influenza vaccine. CDR3 nucleotide sequence: TGTGCCAGCAGTTACCAGGGGGCCGGGGCCACTGAAGCTTTCTTT. Translation gives CASSYQGAGATEAFF.